This note documents a single TCR beta chain sequence. The record originates from a study of blood T cell repertoires in COVID-19. The wider study: Some COVID-19 samples were acute and others convalescent; all came from the United States, Italy and Spain. Nucleic acid was either cDNA or gDNA, and it came from T cells, B-cell-depleted T cells, or PBMCs.

V was cut by 11 bases and J by 0 bases, with 7 bases left in between. Germline loops: CDR1 MNHEY, CDR2 SVGAGI. This CDR3 is 12 amino acids long. Participants came from 24 US areas, aged about 18 to 89 years. The repertoire was sequenced with immunoSEQ multiplex PCR; TCRdb's copy has only in-frame clones and lacks some. The table includes about 300,000 clones, 85% detected once. The specimen was PBMCs or T cells enriched from blood (not recorded which). The source is a woman aged 30 to 39 who had been exposed to COVID-19. The chain combines TRBV6-5 with TRBJ1-4; D gene unclear. CDR3 sequence reads: CAVQATNEKLFF. For the CDR3, the DNA is TGTGCCGTGCAGGCAACTAATGAAAAACTGTTTTTT.